What follows is one T cell receptor beta chain and its context. The data stem from a study of T cells in localized non-small cell lung cancer. This table comes from immunoSEQ multiplex PCR, and its TCRdb copy is limited to in-frame clones, with some not included. The sample lists tens of thousands of clones, roughly 87% seen once, with around 14% in the top ten. Germline V gene sequence: CDR1 LGHNT, CDR2 FRNRAP. The CDR3 spans 19 residues. The V gene lost 0 bases and the J gene lost 4 bases, with 21 bases spanning the gap. This sample comprised peripheral blood, obtained before any cancer treatment. The V gene is TRBV12-5, the J gene TRBJ2-2, with D maybe TRBD2 (6 bases). This TCR derives from a man aged 40-75 years with stage I squamous cell lung carcinoma. The CDR3 sequence: CASGLVLGDPGTVTGELFF. The CDR3 bases are TGTGCTAGTGGTTTGGTACTGGGGGATCCGGGGACTGTCACCGGGGAGCTGTTTTTT. Full variable domain (remainder filled in from reference TRBV12-5 and TRBJ2-2): DARVTQTPRHKVTEMGQEVTMRCQPILGHNTVFWYRQTMMQGLELLAYFRNRAPLDDSGMPKDRFSAEMPDATLATLKIQPSEPRDSAVYFCASGLVLGDPGTVTGELFFGEGSRLTVL.